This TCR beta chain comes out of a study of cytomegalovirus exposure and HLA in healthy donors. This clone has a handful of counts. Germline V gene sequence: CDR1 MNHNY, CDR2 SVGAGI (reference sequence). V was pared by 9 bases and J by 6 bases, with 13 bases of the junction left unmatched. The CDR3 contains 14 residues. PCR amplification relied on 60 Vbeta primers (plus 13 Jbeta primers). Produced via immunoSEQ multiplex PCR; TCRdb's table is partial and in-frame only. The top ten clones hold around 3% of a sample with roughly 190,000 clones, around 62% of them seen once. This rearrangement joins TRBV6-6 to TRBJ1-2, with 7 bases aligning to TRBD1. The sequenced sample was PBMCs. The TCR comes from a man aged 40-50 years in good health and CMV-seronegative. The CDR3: CASTTGFGVDGYTF. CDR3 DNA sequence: TGTGCCAGTACGACAGGGTTCGGGGTTGATGGCTACACCTTC.